The 32 T cell receptor beta chains reported below all come from one sample, sequenced in a study of CD8 T cells in Susac syndrome. An amount of RNA that ranged from roughly 0.5 to 1 ug was reverse transcribed with random hexamers. TCRdb ran MiXCR on the immunoSEQ multiplex PCR reads and lists one entry per CDR3 protein. Among under 200,000 distinct CDR3 sequences listed, just under 95% were seen once. The sample was CD8+ T cells from PBMCs. The receptors come from a human donor with Susac syndrome.

The chain has TRBV6-6 and TRBJ2-7; D unresolved. This CDR3 is 12 amino acids long. Germline CDR1 is MNHNY and CDR2 is SVGAGI (reference sequence). Trimming shortened V by 3 bases and J by 5 bases, and 8 bases separated the two germline ends. The CDR3 region has the DNA TGTGCCAGCAGTTATGGGATGGACGAGCAGTACTTC. Protein sequence: CASSYGMDEQYF.

This clonotype was found once. Written as DNA, the CDR3 is TGCAGGGCAGCGCGGGACAACAATGAGCAGTTCTTC. This gives the protein CRAARDNNEQFF. The chain carries TRBV29-1 and TRBJ2-1; D is possibly TRBD1 or TRBD2 (6 bases each). The CDR3 has 12 amino acids. CDR1 SQVTM and CDR2 ANQGSEA come from the germline V gene.

The rearrangement uses TRBV15 and TRBJ1-2; D not resolved. CDR1 and CDR2 from the germline V gene are LNHNV and YYDKDF (reference sequence). The CDR3 length is 13 residues. The V gene lost 3 bases and the J gene lost 4 bases, with 9 bases spanning the gap. The CDR3 is CATSSEGGYGYTF. In DNA, the CDR3 is TGTGCCACCAGCAGCGAGGGCGGCTATGGCTACACCTTC.

The rearrangement uses TRBV7-3 and TRBJ1-1; D remains unclear. Germline V CDR1 and CDR2: SGHTA, FQGTGA. The CDR3 sequence is 12 residues long. V lost 5 bases, J lost 8 bases, and 12 bases lay in between. The CDR3 reads CASSPGGNEAFF. For the CDR3, the DNA is TGTGCCAGCAGCCCTGGCGGGAACGAAGCTTTCTTT.

This chain joins TRBV5-6 and TRBJ2-7; D gene ambiguous. The germline gives CDR1 SGHDT, CDR2 YYEEEE. V lost 0 bases, J lost 6 bases, and 7 bases lay in between. The CDR3 is 12 residues long. The CDR3 loop reads CASSLATTEQYF. Written as DNA, the CDR3 is TGTGCCAGCAGCTTGGCTACCACCGAGCAGTACTTC.

This clonotype occurred once. The chain links TRBV5-6 to TRBJ1-1; D ambiguous. The CDR3 is 14 residues long. Trimming removed 3 bases at V and 1 base at J, with 10 bases between. Germline CDR1 reads SGHDT; CDR2 reads YYEEEE. CDR3 sequence (DNA): TGTGCCAGCAGCTCGTTCAGAGGGAACACTGAAGCTTTCTTT. It translates to CASSSFRGNTEAFF.

The V and J genes are TRBV12-3 or TRBV12-4 and TRBJ2-1, with no clear D. This CDR3 region has 12 residues. V shed 0 bases and J shed 9 bases, with 6 bases lying between them. The CDR3 region is CASSLAWPEQFF. The CDR3 DNA follows: TGTGCCAGCAGTTTAGCATGGCCTGAGCAGTTCTTC.

This clonotype was counted once. This chain links TRBV29-1 with TRBJ1-1; tentatively, D is TRBD1 (5 bases). The CDR3 totals 13 residues. CDR1 and CDR2 from the germline V gene are SQVTM and ANQGSEA. The V end lost 6 bases, the J end lost 4 bases, and 15 bases lay between the germline ends. CDR3 sequence: CSVRDGVGTEAFF. CDR3 bases: TGCAGCGTGAGGGACGGCGTCGGCACTGAAGCTTTCTTT.

The chain employs TRBV9 and TRBJ1-1; D is perhaps TRBD1 (5 bases). This CDR3 region has 12 residues. Germline CDR1 reads SGDLS; CDR2 reads YYNGEE. V was pared by 6 bases and J by 6 bases, with 12 bases between. CDR3 residues: CASTRGNSEAFF. DNA for the CDR3: TGTGCCAGCACTCGGGGCAACTCTGAAGCTTTCTTT.

This clonotype was found once. The rearrangement links TRBV4-1 to TRBJ2-5, with D tentatively TRBD2 (6 bases). Germline lookup yields CDR1 MGHRA and CDR2 YSYEKL. The V end lost 1 base, the J end lost 0 bases, and 12 bases lay between the germline ends. The length of the CDR3 is 16 residues. This CDR3 reads CASSQVGGRNQETQYF. The CDR3 DNA is TGCGCCAGCAGCCAAGTGGGAGGAAGGAACCAAGAGACCCAGTACTTC.

This rearrangement joins TRBV14 to TRBJ1-1; D uncertain. V lost 3 bases and J lost 0, with 8 bases in between. CDR3 length equals 14 residues. Germline assignment: CDR1 SGHDN and CDR2 FVKESK. Written as DNA, the CDR3 is TGTGCCAGCAGCCACGGGCAGTTGAACACTGAAGCTTTCTTT. Translation: CASSHGQLNTEAFF.

The rearrangement uses TRBV7-6 and TRBJ1-5, with D unresolved. Germline V lookup: CDR1 SGHVS, CDR2 FNYEAQ. This CDR3 region has 17 residues. The germline V and J ends were trimmed by 2 bases and 0 bases, with 14 bases remaining between them. In nucleotides, the CDR3 is TGTGCCAGCAGCTTATCCGGGAATAGGGATAGCAATCAGCCCCAGCATTTT. Its protein is CASSLSGNRDSNQPQHF.

The genes are TRBV5-1 and TRBJ2-3; D uncertain. The V and J ends lost 3 bases and 4 bases respectively, with 12 bases between them. Germline V CDR1 and CDR2: SGHRS, YFSETQ. The CDR3 length is 14 residues. As DNA, the CDR3 is TGCGCCAGCAGCTCTACTGTCGGATCAGATACGCAGTATTTT. Translating gives CASSSTVGSDTQYF.

V usage is TRBV20-1 and J usage is TRBJ1-5, with TRBD1 as a possible D gene (6 bases). The V end lost 2 bases, the J end lost 0 bases, and 11 bases lay between the germline ends. CDR1 DFQATT and CDR2 SNEGSKA come from the germline V gene (reference sequence). The CDR3 is 15 amino acids. CDR3: CSARIQGSSNQPQHF. CDR3 nucleotide sequence: TGCAGTGCTAGAATACAGGGTAGTAGCAATCAGCCCCAGCATTTT.

The chain combines TRBV20-1 with TRBJ1-1, with TRBD1 as a possible D gene (6 bases). Germline loops: CDR1 DFQATT, CDR2 SNEGSKA (reference sequence). This CDR3 spans 14 amino acids. Trimming took off 6 bases at V and 3 bases at J, with 17 bases between the two ends. The CDR3 region is CSAEGVFRDTEAFF. CDR3 sequence (DNA): TGCAGTGCCGAGGGGGTCTTCAGGGACACTGAAGCTTTCTTT.

The V call is TRBV10-3, the J call TRBJ2-1; the D gene is possibly TRBD1 (6 bases). Trimming pared 3 bases from V and 6 bases from J, leaving 12 bases between. Germline-derived CDR1 and CDR2 are ENHRY and SYGVKD. CDR3 size: 14 residues. CDR3 DNA: TGTGCCATCAGTGACCTTACAGGGAGCAATGAGCAGTTCTTC. This codes for CAISDLTGSNEQFF.

This sequence joins TRBV20-1 and TRBJ1-1; no reliable D call. Trimming removed 6 bases at V and 0 bases at J, with 11 bases between. The CDR3 has 13 amino acids. Germline lookup yields CDR1 DFQATT and CDR2 SNEGSKA (reference sequence). This CDR3 reads CSAQSTMNTEAFF. CDR3 in DNA: TGCAGTGCCCAGTCTACCATGAACACTGAAGCTTTCTTT.

This clonotype was observed once. The rearrangement uses TRBV20-1 and TRBJ2-1; tentatively, D is TRBD1 or TRBD2 (6 bases each). V lost 3 bases and J lost 0, with 12 bases in between. Germline V gene sequence: CDR1 DFQATT, CDR2 SNEGSKA (reference sequence). This CDR3 is built from 15 residues. CDR3 protein: CSASGGASSYNEQFF. CDR3 in DNA: TGCAGTGCTAGCGGGGGCGCAAGCTCCTACAATGAGCAGTTCTTC.

V and J are TRBV18 and TRBJ2-5, with D perhaps being TRBD1 or TRBD2 (5 bases each). In germline, CDR1 is KGHSH, CDR2 LQKENI. Trimming took off 6 bases at V and 1 base at J, with 12 bases between the two ends. CDR3 size: 14 residues. The CDR3 bases are TGTGCCAGCTCCCCCATGGGACCCCAAGAGACCCAGTACTTC. Translated, it gives CASSPMGPQETQYF.

The chain carries TRBV20-1 and TRBJ1-6, with TRBD1 identical over 9 bases. This CDR3 is built from 16 residues. CDR1 and CDR2 (germline): DFQATT, SNEGSKA (reference sequence). With V trimmed by 0 bases and J by 7 bases, 7 bases remained unmatched. Here the CDR3 reads CSARDLGQGLNSPLHF. The DNA for the CDR3 is TGCAGTGCTAGAGATCTAGGACAGGGGCTAAATTCACCCCTCCACTTT.

This sequence joins TRBV29-1 and TRBJ2-3, with 9 bases identical to TRBD2. After removal of 3 bases from V and 2 bases from J, the junction contained 6 bases not matched to a gene. This CDR3 contains 15 residues. Germline V gene sequence: CDR1 SQVTM, CDR2 ANQGSEA. The CDR3 nucleotides read TGCAGCGTTGAGTTTAGCGGGAGAGCCACAGATACGCAGTATTTT. Its protein is CSVEFSGRATDTQYF.

V and J are TRBV18 and TRBJ2-7, with no clear D. There are 11 residues in the CDR3. Germline V gene data show CDR1 as KGHSH and CDR2 as LQKENI. V lost 3 bases and J 3 bases, leaving 3 bases between the germline ends. CDR3 bases: TGTGCCAGCTCACCTATCTACGAGCAGTACTTC. Translation: CASSPIYEQYF. The variable domain in full, with the rest retrieved from reference TRBV18 and TRBJ2-7, is NAGVMQNPRHLVRRRGQEARLRCSPMKGHSHVYWYRQLPEEGLKFMVYLQKENIIDESGMPKERFSAEFPKEGPSILRIQQVVRGDSAAYFCASSPIYEQYFGPGTRLTVT.

The chain uses TRBV15 and TRBJ1-1, with no clear D. CDR1 and CDR2 (germline): LNHNV, YYDKDF (reference sequence). The V end lost 5 bases, the J end lost 1 base, and 14 bases lay between the germline ends. This CDR3 region has 15 residues. Here the CDR3 reads CATSPRWAENTEAFF. The CDR3 DNA reads as TGTGCCACCAGCCCCCGTTGGGCGGAGAACACTGAAGCTTTCTTT.

The chain couples TRBV11-2 to TRBJ1-1; possible D gene TRBD1, 5 bases. Germline V gene data show CDR1 as SGHAT and CDR2 as FQNNGV. V was cut by 4 bases and J by 1 base, with 10 bases left in between. CDR3 size: 14 residues. The CDR3 sequence: CASSSGTSNTEAFF. In DNA, the CDR3 is TGTGCCAGCAGCTCTGGGACCTCGAACACTGAAGCTTTCTTT.

The genes are TRBV12-5 and TRBJ1-6; D call uncertain. From germline, CDR1 is LGHNT and CDR2 FRNRAP. The V and J ends lost 6 bases and 10 bases respectively, with 7 bases between them. The CDR3 length is 11 residues. The CDR3 loop is CASGLRSPLHF. For the CDR3, the DNA is TGTGCTAGTGGCTTGAGATCACCCCTCCACTTT. The variable domain in full, with the rest retrieved from reference TRBV12-5 and TRBJ1-6, is DARVTQTPRHKVTEMGQEVTMRCQPILGHNTVFWYRQTMMQGLELLAYFRNRAPLDDSGMPKDRFSAEMPDATLATLKIQPSEPRDSAVYFCASGLRSPLHFGNGTRLTVT.

In DNA, the CDR3 is TGTGCCAGAGGGTGGGGCCCGAACTACGAGCAGTACTTC. It translates to CARGWGPNYEQYF. The chain links TRBV9 to TRBJ2-7, with D perhaps TRBD1 (5 bases). V gave up 8 bases and J gave up 3 bases, with 15 bases separating them. The V gene's germline CDR1 is SGDLS and CDR2 YYNGEE. The CDR3 is 13 amino acids.

The chain is built from TRBV7-9 and TRBJ1-4; D remains unclear. CDR1 and CDR2 (germline): SEHNR, FQNEAQ (reference sequence). V lost 2 bases and J 3 bases, leaving 7 bases between the germline ends. This CDR3 has 14 amino acids. This CDR3 reads CASSLPSSNEKLFF. As DNA, the CDR3 is TGTGCCAGCAGCTTACCCAGTTCTAATGAAAAACTGTTTTTT.

The chain links TRBV30 to TRBJ1-1; 7 positions agree with TRBD1. The length of the CDR3 is 11 residues. CDR1 and CDR2 (germline): GTSNPN, SVGIG (reference sequence). Germline trimming cut 3 bases from V and 5 bases from J; bases unmatched to any gene: 0. This CDR3 is CAWRQGTEAFF. The CDR3 coding sequence is TGTGCCTGGAGACAGGGGACTGAAGCTTTCTTT.

The rearrangement joins TRBV20-1 to TRBJ1-2, with D possibly matching TRBD1 (5 bases). CDR3 length: 12 residues. From germline, CDR1 is DFQATT and CDR2 SNEGSKA (reference sequence). Trimming pared 5 bases from V and 0 bases from J, leaving 7 bases between. The CDR3, as DNA: TGCAGTGCTGACAGTACTAACTATGGCTACACCTTC. Translation: CSADSTNYGYTF.

This rearrangement joins TRBV19 to TRBJ2-3; 10 bases agree with TRBD2. Germline CDR1 and CDR2: LNHDA and SQIVND (reference sequence). CDR3 length: 17 amino acids. V lost 3 bases to trimming and J lost 0 bases; unmatched junction nucleotides: 6. In nucleotides, the CDR3 is TGTGCCAGTAGTATCCCTGAGACTAGCGGGAGCACAGATACGCAGTATTTT. Residues: CASSIPETSGSTDTQYF.

CDR3 DNA: TGCGCCAGCAGCCCTGAACGGGCCAGGGCTCCCGATACGCAGTATTTT. Amino acid sequence: CASSPERARAPDTQYF. V and J are TRBV5-1 and TRBJ2-3; D perhaps matches TRBD1 (5 bases). The CDR3 sequence is 16 residues long. Per germline, CDR1 SGHRS and CDR2 YFSETQ. With 4 bases removed from V and 6 bases from J, the gap between germline ends came to 21 bases.

The sample holds a few counts of this clonotype. CDR3 region: CASNLNGGEQYF. The CDR3 coding sequence is TGTGCCAGCAACCTAAACGGTGGCGAGCAGTACTTC. The V call is TRBV13, the J call TRBJ2-7; no clear D. CDR1 is PRHDT, CDR2 FYEKMQ, per germline (reference sequence). The CDR3 is 12 amino acids. Trimming cost V 7 bases and J 6 bases, with 13 bases left between them.